The 10 T cell receptor beta chains below come from one sample, sequenced in a study of T cell responses to AZD1222 COVID-19 vaccine. Here immunoSEQ multiplex PCR was the method, and the copy in TCRdb shows in-frame clones only, minus some. The sample carries about 150,000 clones, 88% recorded once. The sequenced sample was peripheral blood, obtained on day 0 of AZD1222 vaccination. The receptors originated from an adult in good health.

V gene TRBV6-5 combines with J gene TRBJ2-1; 9 bases fit TRBD1. Germline-derived CDR1 and CDR2 are MNHEY and SVGAGI. V trimming: 2 bases; J trimming: 5 bases; junction bases outside the gene matches: 1. There are 14 residues in the CDR3. This CDR3 is CASSYGDRDNEQFF. CDR3 coding DNA: TGTGCCAGCAGTTACGGGGACAGGGACAATGAGCAGTTCTTC.

The rearrangement links TRBV9 to TRBJ2-1; TRBD2 matches 9 bases. With 2 bases clipped from V and 7 bases from J, the junction kept 10 bases outside the gene matches. This CDR3 has 16 amino acids. CDR1 is SGDLS and CDR2 is YYNGEE in the germline V gene. DNA for the CDR3: TGTGCCAGCAGCGTCGATCTAGCGGGGCGGGGGAATGAGCAGTTCTTC. Its protein product is CASSVDLAGRGNEQFF.

The chain is built from TRBV19 and TRBJ1-1, with unresolved D. V lost 7 bases and J 1 base, leaving 10 bases between the germline ends. Germline CDR1 LNHDA, CDR2 SQIVND (reference sequence). CDR3 length equals 13 residues. CDR3 sequence (DNA): TGTGCCAGTAAATTCGCGGGGAACACTGAAGCTTTCTTT. Its translation: CASKFAGNTEAFF.

The chain has TRBV7-6 and TRBJ2-5; 7 nucleotides line up with TRBD1. Per germline, CDR1 SGHVS and CDR2 FNYEAQ. CDR3 length: 14 amino acids. V trimming: 4 bases; J trimming: 0 bases; junction bases outside the gene matches: 2. The CDR3 sequence: CASSSTGDQETQYF. As DNA, the CDR3 is TGTGCCAGCAGCTCTACAGGGGACCAAGAGACCCAGTACTTC.

The chain is built from TRBV3-1 (or the pseudogene TRBV3-2) and TRBJ2-1, with TRBD1 identical over 7 bases. There are 14 residues in the CDR3. Germline CDR1 is LGHDT and CDR2 is YNNKEL (reference sequence). J lost 10 bases, V lost 1 base, and 7 bases had no gene match. The chain's CDR3 is CASSQAYRGNEQFF. The CDR3 coding sequence is TGTGCCAGCAGCCAAGCATACAGGGGCAACGAGCAGTTCTTC.

The chain is built from TRBV4-3 and TRBJ2-3; weak D call: TRBD2 (7 bases). CDR1 LGHNA and CDR2 YSLEER come from the germline V gene. This CDR3 is built from 16 residues. Trimming took 0 bases from V and 3 from J, leaving 13 bases between them. The CDR3 protein is CASSQDREGVTDTQYF. The CDR3 DNA follows: TGCGCCAGCAGCCAAGATAGGGAGGGGGTAACAGATACGCAGTATTTT.

The chain is built from TRBV6-5 and TRBJ2-7, with 9 bases that match TRBD1. After removal of 0 bases from V and 3 bases from J, the junction contained 0 bases not matched to a gene. Germline loops: CDR1 MNHEY, CDR2 SVGAGI. This CDR3 comprises 14 residues. CDR3 DNA: TGTGCCAGCAGTTACTCGGGACAGGGCTACGAGCAGTACTTC. Amino acids: CASSYSGQGYEQYF.

The chain combines TRBV28 with TRBJ2-5; D tentatively reads TRBD1 or TRBD2 (7 bases each). V lost 6 bases to trimming and J lost 4 bases, with 18 bases between them. CDR3 length equals 15 residues. Germline V gene sequence: CDR1 MDHEN, CDR2 SYDVKM. CDR3 coding DNA: TGTGCCAGCAGCATGACTAGCAGGGGGGGAGAGACCCAGTACTTC. It is translated as CASSMTSRGGETQYF.

The genes are TRBV5-4 and TRBJ1-1, with TRBD1 matching 8 bases. The CDR3 is 14 residues long. V was pared by 9 bases and J by 1 base, with 8 bases of the junction left unmatched. Germline CDR1 SGHNT, CDR2 YYREEE (reference sequence). The DNA of the CDR3 is TGTGCCACCGAGATCGGGACAGGGAACACTGAAGCTTTCTTT. The encoded protein is CATEIGTGNTEAFF.

The chain links TRBV6-5 to TRBJ2-1, with a possible D match to TRBD2 (5 bases). CDR1 is MNHEY, CDR2 SVGAGI, per germline. The V and J ends lost 6 bases and 1 base respectively, with 10 bases between them. CDR3 length equals 14 residues. The CDR3: CASRRSASYNEQFF. The CDR3 DNA is TGTGCCAGCAGGCGTAGCGCGTCCTACAATGAGCAGTTCTTC.